Described below is a single TCR beta chain sequence and its context. Its antigen is still unknown. This record belongs to a study of cytomegalovirus exposure and HLA in healthy donors. Study-wide points: When the data were analyzed later, several of the most significant clusters appeared to be linked to common viral pathogens.

Both 60 Vbeta primers and 13 Jbeta primers went into the PCR. Sequenced by immunoSEQ multiplex PCR; TCRdb stores in-frame clones only, minus some. The data contain 100,000 to 150,000 clones, more than 65% of them singletons. Germline-derived CDR1 and CDR2 are LGHNA and YNFKEQ. The CDR3 has 15 amino acids. Trimming stripped 0 bases from V and 10 bases from J, with 16 bases between. Sequencing input: PBMCs. The source is a male donor in good health and CMV-seropositive. This sequence joins TRBV4-2 and TRBJ2-1; D is perhaps TRBD2 (6 bases). The CDR3 nucleotides are TGTGCCAGCAGCCAAGATCCCTTCTCTAGCGCCGAGCAGTTCTTC. Protein: CASSQDPFSSAEQFF.